These T cell receptor beta chains were read from a single sample in a study of T cells in Graves' hyperthyroidism and ophthalmopathy. A single record per CDR3 protein comes from TCRdb applying MiXCR to the multiplex PCR reads. The sample includes 620,000 or so distinct CDR3 sequences, about 14% of them seen just once. The source material was blood. The receptors were sampled from a woman aged 45-60 years with Graves' ophthalmopathy. The CDR3 runs from the conserved cysteine through the conserved F or W. The order of the fields is J gene, V gene, D gene, clone size, CDR3 protein, CDR3 DNA. D genes are given only for firm matches. Clone size is stated in some rows and not others, as once, few, many or a class when expanded.

>TRBJ2-5|TRBV7-9|NA|many
CASSQRLVRETQYF
TGTGCCAGCAGCCAGCGACTAGTGAGGGAGACCCAGTACTTC
>TRBJ1-3|TRBV4-3|NA|few
CASSQDLGDTGNTIYF
TGCGCCAGCAGCCAAGATTTGGGAGATACTGGAAACACCATATATTTT
>TRBJ2-7|TRBV12-3/TRBV12-4|TRBD2|many
CASSLEAGGPTEQYF
TGTGCCAGCAGTTTAGAGGCGGGAGGGCCCACCGAGCAGTACTTC
>TRBJ2-5|TRBV20-1|NA|few
CSARPVETQYF
TGCAGTGCTAGGCCCGTAGAGACCCAGTACTTC
>TRBJ1-6|TRBV18|NA|few
CASSPTQDSSPLHF
TGTGCCAGCTCACCGACCCAAGACTCTTCACCCCTCCACTTT
>TRBJ2-7|TRBV25-1|NA|NA
CASSGVRGIHEQYF
TGTGCCAGCAGTGGAGTTAGGGGGATTCACGAGCAGTACTTC
>TRBJ1-1|TRBV11-2|NA|many
CASSLVPILFPEAFF
TGTGCCAGCAGCTTAGTCCCAATTCTCTTCCCTGAAGCTTTCTTT
>TRBJ2-1|TRBV9|TRBD2|NA
CASSRTGRGGYNEQFF
TGTGCCAGCAGCCGGACGGGGAGGGGCGGCTACAATGAGCAGTTCTTC
>TRBJ1-1|TRBV30|NA|many
CAWIKEVNTEAFF
TGTGCCTGGATAAAAGAGGTGAACACTGAAGCTTTCTTT
>TRBJ2-7|TRBV28|NA|many
CASSSPGARGKYEQYF
TGTGCCAGCAGCTCCCCCGGGGCCCGAGGGAAGTACGAGCAGTACTTC
>TRBJ1-3|TRBV7-2|TRBD1|NA
CASSLGRGPGNTIYF
TGTGCCAGCAGCTTAGGCAGGGGGCCTGGAAACACCATATATTTT
>TRBJ2-6|TRBV28|NA|many
CASRHTYSGANVLTF
TGTGCCAGCAGGCATACTTACTCTGGGGCCAACGTCCTGACTTTC
>TRBJ1-1|TRBV30|NA|many
CAWADSDDYTEAFF
TGTGCCTGGGCGGACAGCGATGATTACACTGAAGCTTTCTTT
>TRBJ2-4|TRBV20-1|TRBD1|NA
CSARPGQGANIQYF
TGCAGTGCGCGGCCGGGACAGGGGGCTAACATTCAGTACTTC
>TRBJ2-3|TRBV27|NA|few
CASSLSGDWGTDTQYF
TGTGCCAGCAGTTTATCAGGGGATTGGGGCACAGATACGCAGTATTTT
>TRBJ2-1|TRBV20-1|TRBD2|NA
CSARLAGGGTNEQFF
TGCAGTGCTAGACTAGCGGGAGGGGGAACCAATGAGCAGTTCTTC